This T cell receptor (beta chain) stems from a study of OX40 agonist ivuxolimab in advanced cancers. Study details: Ivuxolimab, an antibody acting as an agonist of OX40 (CD134), was used to treat patients. Patients were treated with intravenous ivuxolimab, dosed at 0.01 to 10 mg/kg and infused every 2 weeks. Three patients responded partially, comprising one with hepatocellular carcinoma and two with cutaneous melanoma.

Here immunoSEQ multiplex PCR was the method, and the copy in TCRdb shows in-frame clones only, minus some. Among about 66,000 clones, roughly 85% were seen once, and the ten largest hold 6% to 8%. Germline CDR1 SNHLY, CDR2 FYNNEI. The CDR3 consists of 15 residues. V was pared by 6 bases and J by 9 bases, with 9 bases of the junction left unmatched. This clone was recorded once. Antigen specificity is unknown. General study results and limits: Individuals who were partial responders at 0.1-3.0 mg/kg had clonal expansion that ranked among the lowest.

The sequencing here drew on CD4+ or CD8+ T cells sorted from blood, taken in a trial of the OX40 agonist ivuxolimab. The TCR comes from an adult with an advanced solid tumor such as melanoma, head and neck, liver or kidney cancer. V and J are TRBV2 and TRBJ2-1; TRBD1 aligns across 12 bases. The CDR3 DNA reads TGTGCCAGCAGCACCTCCGGGACAGGGGGCGGTGAGCAGTTCTTC. Translated, it gives CASSTSGTGGGEQFF.